The 10 T cell receptor beta chains reported below all come from one sample, sequenced in a study of shared clonotypes between healthy human individuals. It was CD45RO-negative cells, positively selected for CCR7, that made up naive CD8 cells, with terminally differentiated effector memory CD45RA+ cells excluded. Clones were sequenced by immunoSEQ multiplex PCR, and TCRdb holds only the in-frame ones, with some missing. The sample includes some 2 million clones, about 95% of them seen just once. Sequencing was performed on naive CD8+ T cells sorted from blood. These receptors came from a man younger than 35 in good health.

In regard to this clone: The sample holds other DNA sequences that translate to the same CDR3. V gene TRBV30 combines with J gene TRBJ2-5; D unresolved. V gave up 1 base and J gave up 4 bases, with 10 bases separating them. Germline-derived CDR1 and CDR2 are GTSNPN and SVGIG (reference sequence). The CDR3 totals 13 residues. Here the CDR3 reads CAWSAGVGETQYF. The CDR3 DNA sequence: TGTGCCTGGAGTGCTGGGGTGGGAGAGACCCAGTACTTC.

This clone was found a few times. The V call is TRBV7-9, the J call TRBJ1-2, with 8 bases that match TRBD1. Trimming cost V 5 bases and J 6 bases; bases outside gene matches: 5. Germline CDR1 reads SEHNR; CDR2 reads FQNEAQ (reference sequence). This CDR3 contains 13 residues. Here the CDR3 reads CASSHGQGDGYTF. CDR3 DNA: TGTGCCAGCAGCCACGGACAGGGAGATGGCTACACCTTC.

The J gene is TRBJ2-1, the V gene TRBV5-1; TRBD1 or TRBD2 may be the D gene (6 bases each). In germline, CDR1 is SGHRS, CDR2 YFSETQ. V lost 4 bases and J 9 bases, leaving 14 bases between the germline ends. There are 13 residues in the CDR3. CDR3 bases: TGCGCCAGCAGCGTTACCGGGGGCACTGAGCAGTTCTTC. This gives the protein CASSVTGGTEQFF.

This clone came up once. CDR3 protein: CASSFNIYRDADNEQFF. CDR3 DNA: TGTGCCAGCAGCTTTAACATTTACAGGGATGCGGACAATGAGCAGTTCTTC. The chain recombines TRBV11-2 with TRBJ2-1, with D tentatively TRBD1 (6 bases). The CDR3 has 17 amino acids. The germline V gene has CDR1 SGHAT and CDR2 FQNNGV. The V end was cut by 3 bases, the J end by 5 bases, with 20 bases between.

CDR3 bases: TGTGCCAGCAGTCAACTCGGGACGGTCTACAATGAGCAGTTCTTC. This sequence encodes CASSQLGTVYNEQFF. The V call is TRBV27, the J call TRBJ2-1; D may correspond to TRBD1 or TRBD2 (5 bases each). V lost 5 bases and J 3 bases, leaving 14 bases between the germline ends. The CDR3 is 15 residues long. From germline, CDR1 is MNHEY and CDR2 SMNVEV (reference sequence).

The chain has TRBV29-1 and TRBJ1-3; D is perhaps TRBD1 (5 bases). The CDR3 totals 16 residues. Germline CDR1 reads SQVTM; CDR2 reads ANQGSEA. The V end lost 0 bases, the J end lost 0 bases, and 12 bases lay between the germline ends. CDR3 residues: CSVEDPEGSSGNTIYF. CDR3 nucleotide sequence: TGCAGCGTTGAAGATCCGGAGGGGAGCTCTGGAAACACCATATATTTT. The variable domain in full, completed from reference TRBV29-1 and TRBJ1-3, reads SAVISQKPSRDICQRGTSLTIQCQVDSQVTMMFWYRQQPGQSLTLIATANQGSEATYESGFVIDKFPISRPNLTFSTLTVSNMSPEDSSIYLCSVEDPEGSSGNTIYFGEGSWLTVV.

The genes are TRBV6-1 and TRBJ2-3; 7 bases are shared with TRBD1. Per the germline V gene, CDR1 is MNHNS and CDR2 is SASEGT. J lost 9 bases, V lost 3 bases, and 12 bases had no gene match. The CDR3 totals 15 residues. CDR3: CASSERTQGGLTQYF. CDR3 in DNA: TGTGCCAGCAGTGAGCGAACCCAAGGGGGCTTGACGCAGTATTTT.

V is TRBV6-1 and J is TRBJ2-3; the D gene is possibly TRBD1 (5 bases). Germline V lookup: CDR1 MNHNS, CDR2 SASEGT. CDR3 length equals 17 residues. Deletions cut 3 bases from V and 3 bases from J, with 19 bases between. The CDR3 protein is CASSEGPNIYGTDTQYF. The CDR3 bases are TGTGCCAGCAGTGAGGGGCCGAATATTTACGGTACAGATACGCAGTATTTT.

The chain is built from TRBV7-9 and TRBJ2-1, with D possibly being TRBD2 (6 bases). V was cut by 5 bases and J by 12 bases, with 14 bases left in between. Germline loops: CDR1 SEHNR, CDR2 FQNEAQ (reference sequence). The CDR3 has 12 residues. The CDR3 DNA reads as TGTGCCAGCAGCCCCGGGACTCTGGTGCAGTTCTTC. Translation gives CASSPGTLVQFF.

The chain links TRBV28 to TRBJ1-5; D is possibly TRBD1 (5 bases). The V gene's germline CDR1 is MDHEN and CDR2 SYDVKM. The V gene lost 0 bases and the J gene lost 4 bases, with 10 bases spanning the gap. The CDR3 spans 15 residues. CDR3 nucleotide sequence: TGTGCCAGCAGTTTATGGGGAGGGGTGAATCAGCCCCAGCATTTT. Encoded protein: CASSLWGGVNQPQHF.